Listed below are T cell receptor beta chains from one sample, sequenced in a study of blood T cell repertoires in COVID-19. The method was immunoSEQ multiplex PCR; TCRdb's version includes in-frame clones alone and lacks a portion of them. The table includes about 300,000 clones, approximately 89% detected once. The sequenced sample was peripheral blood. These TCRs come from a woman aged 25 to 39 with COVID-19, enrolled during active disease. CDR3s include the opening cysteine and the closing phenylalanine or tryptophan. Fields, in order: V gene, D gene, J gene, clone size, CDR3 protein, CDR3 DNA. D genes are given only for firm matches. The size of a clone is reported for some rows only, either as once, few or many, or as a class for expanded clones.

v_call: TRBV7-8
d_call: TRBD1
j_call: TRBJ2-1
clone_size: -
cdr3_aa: CASSPDRAPYNEQFF
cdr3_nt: TGTGCCAGCAGCCCGGACAGGGCCCCATACAATGAGCAGTTCTTC

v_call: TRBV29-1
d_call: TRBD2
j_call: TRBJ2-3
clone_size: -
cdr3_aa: CSVASPPGGGTDTQYF
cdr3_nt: TGCAGCGTTGCCTCTCCTCCGGGGGGGGGCACAGATACGCAGTATTTT

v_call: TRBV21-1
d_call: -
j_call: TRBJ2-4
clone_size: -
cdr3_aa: CASTKGEGSSRSSSKNIQYF
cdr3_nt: TGTGCCAGCACTAAAGGGGAGGGCAGTTCCCGATCGAGCTCCAAAAACATTCAGTACTTC

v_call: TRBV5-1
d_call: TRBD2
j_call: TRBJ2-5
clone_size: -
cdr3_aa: CASSSGLAGEKTQYF
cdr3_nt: TGCGCCAGCAGCTCGGGACTAGCGGGGGAAAAGACCCAGTACTTC

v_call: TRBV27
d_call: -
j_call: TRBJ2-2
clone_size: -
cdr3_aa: CASSFSGELFF
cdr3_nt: TGTGCCAGCAGTTTCTCCGGGGAGCTGTTTTTT

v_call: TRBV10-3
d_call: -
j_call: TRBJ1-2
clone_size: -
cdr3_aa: CAISEGGAYGYTF
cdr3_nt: TGTGCCATCAGTGAGGGGGGCGCTTATGGCTACACCTTC

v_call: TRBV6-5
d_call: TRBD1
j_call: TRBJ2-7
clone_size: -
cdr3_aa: CASINRQGTHEQYF
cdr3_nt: TGTGCCAGCATTAACAGACAGGGGACCCACGAGCAGTACTTC

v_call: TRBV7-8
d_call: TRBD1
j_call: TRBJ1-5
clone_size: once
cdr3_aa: CASSGEDRGSPQPQHF
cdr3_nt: TGTGCCAGCAGCGGAGAGGACAGGGGCTCCCCTCAGCCCCAGCATTTT

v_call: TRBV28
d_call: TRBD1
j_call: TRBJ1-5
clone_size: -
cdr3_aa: CAIGQASGPQHF
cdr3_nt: TGTGCCATCGGACAGGCCTCAGGGCCCCAGCATTTT

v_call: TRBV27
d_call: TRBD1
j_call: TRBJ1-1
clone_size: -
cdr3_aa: CASSLRVPGQGGLNTEAFF
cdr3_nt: TGTGCCAGCAGTTTACGAGTCCCGGGACAGGGAGGCCTGAACACTGAAGCTTTCTTT

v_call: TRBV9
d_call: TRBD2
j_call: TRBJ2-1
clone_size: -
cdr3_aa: CASSVYGLAANNEQFF
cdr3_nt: TGTGCCAGCAGCGTTTACGGACTAGCGGCTAACAATGAGCAGTTCTTC

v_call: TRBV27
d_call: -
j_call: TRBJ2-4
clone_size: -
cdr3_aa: CASSARDGSVKNIQYF
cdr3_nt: TGTGCCAGCAGTGCGCGGGATGGGTCGGTAAAAAACATTCAGTACTTC

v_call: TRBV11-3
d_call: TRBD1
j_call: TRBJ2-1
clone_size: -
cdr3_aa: CASSQGTVRRWEQFF
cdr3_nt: TGTGCCAGCAGCCAAGGGACAGTACGGCGGTGGGAGCAGTTCTTC

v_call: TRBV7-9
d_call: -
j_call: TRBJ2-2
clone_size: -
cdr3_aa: CASSPRVAVTGELFF
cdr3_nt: TGTGCCAGCAGCCCCCGGGTAGCGGTCACCGGGGAGCTGTTTTTT

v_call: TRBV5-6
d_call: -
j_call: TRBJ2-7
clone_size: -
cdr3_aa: CASSLGRWEQYF
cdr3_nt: TGTGCCAGCAGCTTGGGGAGGTGGGAGCAGTACTTC

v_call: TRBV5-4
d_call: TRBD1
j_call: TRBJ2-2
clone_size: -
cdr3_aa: CASSSTTGITGELFF
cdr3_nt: TGTGCCAGCAGCTCCACGACAGGGATCACCGGGGAGCTGTTTTTT

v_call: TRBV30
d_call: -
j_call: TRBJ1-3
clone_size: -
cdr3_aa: CAWSPTISGNTIYF
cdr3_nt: TGTGCCTGGAGTCCGACAATCTCTGGAAACACCATATATTTT

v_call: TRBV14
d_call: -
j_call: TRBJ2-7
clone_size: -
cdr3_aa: CASSPRRGSEQYF
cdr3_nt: TGTGCCAGCAGCCCTCGACGAGGTAGCGAGCAGTACTTC

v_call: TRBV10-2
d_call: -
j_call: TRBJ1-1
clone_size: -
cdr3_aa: CASSEVTRRPFF
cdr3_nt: TGCGCCAGCAGTGAGGTGACACGAAGGCCTTTCTTT

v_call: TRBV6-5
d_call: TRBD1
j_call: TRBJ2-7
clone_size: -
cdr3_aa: CASIPGQGRAYEQYF
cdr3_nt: TGTGCCAGCATTCCCGGACAGGGTCGGGCCTACGAGCAGTACTTC

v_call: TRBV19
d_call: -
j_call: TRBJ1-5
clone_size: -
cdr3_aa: CASSMVWEESNQPQHF
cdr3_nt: TGTGCCAGTAGTATGGTTTGGGAGGAGAGCAATCAGCCCCAGCATTTT

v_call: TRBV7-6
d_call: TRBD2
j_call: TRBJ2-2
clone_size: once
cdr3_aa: CASSYWTSGGSNTGELFF
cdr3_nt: TGTGCCAGCAGTTACTGGACTAGCGGGGGCTCGAACACCGGGGAGCTGTTTTTT

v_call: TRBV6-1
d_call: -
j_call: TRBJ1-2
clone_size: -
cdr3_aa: CASSEIGRRIYGYTF
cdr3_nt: TGTGCCAGCAGTGAAATAGGCAGGAGGATCTATGGCTACACCTTC

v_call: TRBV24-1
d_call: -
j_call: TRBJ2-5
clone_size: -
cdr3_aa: CATSDWRAGRDQETQYF
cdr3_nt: TGTGCCACCAGTGATTGGAGGGCAGGACGGGACCAAGAGACCCAGTACTTC

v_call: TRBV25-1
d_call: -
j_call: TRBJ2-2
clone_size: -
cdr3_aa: CASSESGANTGELFF
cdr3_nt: TGTGCCAGCAGTGAATCAGGGGCGAACACCGGGGAGCTGTTTTTT

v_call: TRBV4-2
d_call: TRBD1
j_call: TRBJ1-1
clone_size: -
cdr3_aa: CASSQVTGANTEAFF
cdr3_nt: TGTGCCAGCAGCCAGGTCACAGGGGCCAACACTGAAGCTTTCTTT

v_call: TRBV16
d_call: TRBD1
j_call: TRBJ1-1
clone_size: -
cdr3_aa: CASSTGQGGSEAFF
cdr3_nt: TGTGCCAGCAGCACCGGACAGGGGGGGTCTGAAGCTTTCTTT

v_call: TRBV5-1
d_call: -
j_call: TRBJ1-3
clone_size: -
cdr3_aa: CASSAALSSGNTIYF
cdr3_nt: TGCGCCAGCAGCGCGGCACTCAGCTCTGGAAACACCATATATTTT

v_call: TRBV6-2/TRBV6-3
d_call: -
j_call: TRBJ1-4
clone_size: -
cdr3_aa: CASSSAEHEKLFF
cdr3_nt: TGTGCCAGCAGTTCTGCCGAGCATGAAAAACTGTTTTTT

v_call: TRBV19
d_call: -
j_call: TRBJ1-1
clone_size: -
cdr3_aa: CASSIGTNTEAFF
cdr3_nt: TGTGCCAGTAGTATAGGCACAAACACTGAAGCTTTCTTT

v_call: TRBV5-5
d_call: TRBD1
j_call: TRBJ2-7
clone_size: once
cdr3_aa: CASSKTGTGDYEQYF
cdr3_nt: TGTGCCAGCAGCAAAACCGGGACAGGGGACTACGAGCAGTACTTC

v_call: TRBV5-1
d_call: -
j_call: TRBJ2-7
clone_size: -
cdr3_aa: CASSLELTYEQYF
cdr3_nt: TGCGCCAGCAGCTTGGAACTGACCTACGAGCAGTACTTC

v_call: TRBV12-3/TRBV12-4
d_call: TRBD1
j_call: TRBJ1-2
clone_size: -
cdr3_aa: CASSLQGAYGHTF
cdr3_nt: TGTGCCAGCAGCCTACAGGGGGCGTACGGCCACACCTTC

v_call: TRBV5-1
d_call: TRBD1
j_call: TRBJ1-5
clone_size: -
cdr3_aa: CASSLEGGSQPQHF
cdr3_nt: TGCGCCAGCAGCTTGGAAGGGGGCAGTCAGCCCCAGCATTTT

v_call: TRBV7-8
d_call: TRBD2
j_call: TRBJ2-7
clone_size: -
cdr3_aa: CASSLVLAGGFSYEQYF
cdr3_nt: TGTGCCAGCAGCCTCGTGCTAGCGGGGGGGTTCTCCTACGAGCAGTACTTC

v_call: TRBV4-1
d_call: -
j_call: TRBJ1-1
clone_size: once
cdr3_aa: CASSSGGEAFF
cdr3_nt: TGCGCCAGCAGCTCGGGGGGAGAAGCTTTCTTT

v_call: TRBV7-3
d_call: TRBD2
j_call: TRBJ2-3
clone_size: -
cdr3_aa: CASSAGTSPSTDTQYF
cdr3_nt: TGTGCCAGCAGCGCCGGGACTAGCCCTAGCACAGATACGCAGTATTTT

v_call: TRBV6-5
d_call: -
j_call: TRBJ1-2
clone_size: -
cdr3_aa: CASSYSRDYGYTF
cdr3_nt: TGTGCCAGCAGTTACTCCAGGGACTATGGCTACACCTTC

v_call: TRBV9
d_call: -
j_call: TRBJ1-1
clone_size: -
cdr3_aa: CASSVGPTWENEAFF
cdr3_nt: TGTGCCAGCAGCGTAGGGCCGACTTGGGAGAACGAAGCTTTCTTT

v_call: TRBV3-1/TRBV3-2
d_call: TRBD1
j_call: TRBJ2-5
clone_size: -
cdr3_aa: CASSLGQEETQYF
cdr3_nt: TGTGCCAGCAGTCTGGGACAGGAAGAGACCCAGTACTTC

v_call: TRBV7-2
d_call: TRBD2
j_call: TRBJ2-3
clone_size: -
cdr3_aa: CASSKDRGGTDTQYF
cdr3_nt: TGTGCCAGCAGCAAAGACCGGGGGGGCACAGATACGCAGTATTTT

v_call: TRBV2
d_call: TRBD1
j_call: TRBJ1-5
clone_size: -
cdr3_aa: CASTPGQGLGNQPQHF
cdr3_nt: TGTGCCAGCACCCCGGGACAGGGGTTGGGCAATCAGCCCCAGCATTTT

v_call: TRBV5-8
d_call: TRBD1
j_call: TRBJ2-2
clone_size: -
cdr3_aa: CASNTGGGQGRTGELFF
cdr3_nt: TGTGCCAGCAACACAGGCGGGGGACAGGGGAGGACCGGGGAGCTGTTTTTT

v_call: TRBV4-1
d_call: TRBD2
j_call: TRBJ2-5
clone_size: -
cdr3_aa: CASSRGLAGDSRKTQYF
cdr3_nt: TGCGCCAGCAGCCGGGGACTAGCGGGGGATAGTCGGAAGACCCAGTACTTC

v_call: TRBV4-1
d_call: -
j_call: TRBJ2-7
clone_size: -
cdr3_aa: CASSRSGYEQYF
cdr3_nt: TGCGCCAGCAGCCGCTCCGGGTACGAGCAGTACTTC

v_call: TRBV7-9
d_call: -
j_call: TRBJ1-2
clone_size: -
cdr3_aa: CASSLGGDYGYTF
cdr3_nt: TGTGCCAGCAGCTTAGGAGGAGATTATGGCTACACCTTC

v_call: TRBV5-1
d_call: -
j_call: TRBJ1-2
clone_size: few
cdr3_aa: CASSLRGDGYTF
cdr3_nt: TGCGCCAGCAGCTTGCGGGGGGATGGCTACACCTTC

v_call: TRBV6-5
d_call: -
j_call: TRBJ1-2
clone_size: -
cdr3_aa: CASSFRGHGYTF
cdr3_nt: TGTGCCAGCAGTTTTAGGGGTCATGGCTACACCTTC